This T cell receptor beta chain was captured by sequencing in a study of prognosis after radiotherapy for stage I lung cancer. Overall study: Radiotherapy was followed by distant metastases in four patients, which appeared at a median of around 7 months; roughly 16 patients showed no significant progression. Study observations and caveats: Lower post-radiation Shannon entropy was seen in patients who went on to develop distant metastases. Usage of the TRBV and TRBJ genes (in patients with versus without metastases) was reportedly different.

A few counts support this clonotype. Antigen specificity is unknown. A far larger clone is one nucleotide away, so this likely arose from a read error. TCR beta CDR3 amplification from genomic DNA was performed by two-round multiplex PCR. Used in first-round PCR were primers specific to each TRBV and TRBJ gene. TCRdb analysed the multiplex PCR reads with MiXCR anew, one entry per CDR3 protein. In the table there are 9,500 to 15,000 distinct CDR3 sequences, 45% to 60% of which are singletons. Germline V gene sequence: CDR1 MNHEY, CDR2 SVGEGT. The CDR3 is 14 amino acids. The V gene end was trimmed by 5 bases and the J gene end by 3 bases; junction bases not matched to a gene: 5. For each of two time points, an approximately 6-milliliter draw of peripheral blood was taken.

This TCR came from a donor over 45 with non-small cell lung cancer. The J gene is TRBJ2-7, the V gene TRBV6-2 or TRBV6-3; TRBD2 aligns across 9 bases. The sequencing here drew on PBMCs, taken before or after stereotactic body radiation therapy (not recorded which). In DNA form, the CDR3 reads TGTGCCAGCAGTCACTATAGCGGGAGCTACGAGCAGTACTTC. Protein sequence: CASSHYSGSYEQYF.